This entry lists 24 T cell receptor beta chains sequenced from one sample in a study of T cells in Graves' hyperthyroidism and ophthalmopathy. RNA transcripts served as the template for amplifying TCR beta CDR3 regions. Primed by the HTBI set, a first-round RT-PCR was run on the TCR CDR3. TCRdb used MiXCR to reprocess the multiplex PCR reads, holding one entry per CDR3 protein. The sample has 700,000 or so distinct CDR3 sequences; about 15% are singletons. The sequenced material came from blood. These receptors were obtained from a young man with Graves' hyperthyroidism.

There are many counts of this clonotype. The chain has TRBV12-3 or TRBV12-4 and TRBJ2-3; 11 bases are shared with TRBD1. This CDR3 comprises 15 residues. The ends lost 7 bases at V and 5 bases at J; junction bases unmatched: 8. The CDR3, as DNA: TGTGCCAGCACCTTAGTGGGGACAGGGGGAGATACGCAGTATTTT. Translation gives CASTLVGTGGDTQYF.

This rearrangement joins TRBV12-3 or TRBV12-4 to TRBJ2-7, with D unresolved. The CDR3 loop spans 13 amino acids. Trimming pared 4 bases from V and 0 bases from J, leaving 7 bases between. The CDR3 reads CASSSAYSYEQYF. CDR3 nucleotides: TGTGCCAGCAGTTCTGCCTACTCCTACGAGCAGTACTTC.

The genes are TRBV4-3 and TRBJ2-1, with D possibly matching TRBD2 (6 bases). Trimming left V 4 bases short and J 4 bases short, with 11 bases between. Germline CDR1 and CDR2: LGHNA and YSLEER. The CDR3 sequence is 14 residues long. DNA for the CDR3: TGCGCCAGCAGCCGGGACTTGCCTTACAATGAGCAGTTCTTC. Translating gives CASSRDLPYNEQFF.

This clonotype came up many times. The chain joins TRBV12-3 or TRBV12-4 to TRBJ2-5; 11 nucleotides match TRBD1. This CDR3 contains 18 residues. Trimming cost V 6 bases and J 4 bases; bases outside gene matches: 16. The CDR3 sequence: CASSIRAFGQGALETQYF. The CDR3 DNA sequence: TGTGCCAGCAGCATTAGGGCATTTGGACAGGGGGCTCTAGAGACCCAGTACTTC.

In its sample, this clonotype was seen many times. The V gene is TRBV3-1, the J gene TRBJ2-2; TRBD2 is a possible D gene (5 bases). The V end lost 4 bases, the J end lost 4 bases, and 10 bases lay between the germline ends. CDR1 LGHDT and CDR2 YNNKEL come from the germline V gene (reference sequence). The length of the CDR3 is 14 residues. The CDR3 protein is CASSRRRGTGELFF. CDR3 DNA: TGTGCCAGCAGCCGCCGTCGGGGCACCGGGGAGCTGTTTTTT.

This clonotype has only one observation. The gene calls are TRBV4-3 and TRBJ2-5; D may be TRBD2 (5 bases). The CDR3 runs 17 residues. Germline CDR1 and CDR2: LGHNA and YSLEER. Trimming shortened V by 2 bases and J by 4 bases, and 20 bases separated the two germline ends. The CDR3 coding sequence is TGCGCCAGCAGCCAATCCATGAGGGCGCTAAGGGCAGAGACCCAGTACTTC. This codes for CASSQSMRALRAETQYF.

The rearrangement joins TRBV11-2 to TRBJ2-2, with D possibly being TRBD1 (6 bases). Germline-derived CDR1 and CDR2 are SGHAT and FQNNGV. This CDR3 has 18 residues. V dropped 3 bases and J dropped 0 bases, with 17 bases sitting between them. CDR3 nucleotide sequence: TGTGCCAGCAGCTTTTCTCCCCTACAGGGTACGAACACCGGGGAGCTGTTTTTT. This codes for CASSFSPLQGTNTGELFF.

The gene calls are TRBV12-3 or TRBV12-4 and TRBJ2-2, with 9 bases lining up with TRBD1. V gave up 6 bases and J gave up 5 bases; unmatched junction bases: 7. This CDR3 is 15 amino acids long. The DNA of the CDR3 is TGTGCCAGCAGGCTTGCCGGGACAGGGACCGGGGAGCTGTTTTTT. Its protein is CASRLAGTGTGELFF.

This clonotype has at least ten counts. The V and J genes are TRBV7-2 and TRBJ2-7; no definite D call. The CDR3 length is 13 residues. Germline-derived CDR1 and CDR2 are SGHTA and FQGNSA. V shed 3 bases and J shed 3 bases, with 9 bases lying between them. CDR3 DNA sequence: TGTGCCAGCAGCTTGAGTTTGGGCTACGAGCAGTACTTC. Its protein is CASSLSLGYEQYF.

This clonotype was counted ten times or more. The CDR3 DNA sequence: TGTGCCAGTTCGGGATGGCAGACAGTTAGGGAGACCCAGTACTTC. It is translated as CASSGWQTVRETQYF. The V call is TRBV28, the J call TRBJ2-5; TRBD1 or TRBD2 may be the D gene (5 bases each). With 9 bases removed from V and 5 bases from J, the gap between germline ends came to 22 bases. Per the germline V gene, CDR1 is MDHEN and CDR2 is SYDVKM. The CDR3 is 15 residues long.

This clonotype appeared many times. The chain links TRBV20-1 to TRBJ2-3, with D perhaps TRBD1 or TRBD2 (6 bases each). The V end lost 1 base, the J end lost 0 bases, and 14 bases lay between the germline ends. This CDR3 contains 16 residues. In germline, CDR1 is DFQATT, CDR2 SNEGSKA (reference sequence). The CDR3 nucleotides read TGCAGTGCTAGAGTTTTCGGGGGCGGGAGCACAGATACGCAGTATTTT. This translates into CSARVFGGGSTDTQYF.

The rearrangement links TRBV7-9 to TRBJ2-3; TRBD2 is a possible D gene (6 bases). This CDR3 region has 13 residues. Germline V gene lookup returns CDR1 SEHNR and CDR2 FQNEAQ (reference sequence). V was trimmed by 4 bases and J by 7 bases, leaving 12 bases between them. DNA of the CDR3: TGTGCCAGCAGCTCAGGAGCGGGTTATACGCAGTATTTT. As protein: CASSSGAGYTQYF.

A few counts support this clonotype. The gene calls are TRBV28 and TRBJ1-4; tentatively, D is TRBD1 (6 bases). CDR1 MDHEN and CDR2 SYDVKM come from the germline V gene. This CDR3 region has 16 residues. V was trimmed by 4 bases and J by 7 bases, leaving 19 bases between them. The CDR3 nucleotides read TGTGCCAGCAGTTCCAACCCAGGGGTTGCCGGTGAAAAACTGTTTTTT. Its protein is CASSSNPGVAGEKLFF.

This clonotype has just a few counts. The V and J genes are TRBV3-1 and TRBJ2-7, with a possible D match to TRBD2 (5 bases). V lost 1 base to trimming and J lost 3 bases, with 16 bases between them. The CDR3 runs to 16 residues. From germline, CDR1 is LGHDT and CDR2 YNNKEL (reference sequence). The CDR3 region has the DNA TGTGCCAGCAGCCAAGGGCCCCACGACTACTACTACGAGCAGTACTTC. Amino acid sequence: CASSQGPHDYYYEQYF.

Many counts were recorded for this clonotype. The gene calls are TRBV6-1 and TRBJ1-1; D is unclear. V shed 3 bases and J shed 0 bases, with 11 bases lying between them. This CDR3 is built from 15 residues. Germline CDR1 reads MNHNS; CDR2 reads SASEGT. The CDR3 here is CASSDSGQMNTEAFF. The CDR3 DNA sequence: TGTGCCAGCAGTGATTCCGGCCAGATGAACACTGAAGCTTTCTTT.

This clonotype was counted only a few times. DNA of the CDR3: TGTGCCAGTAGTGTTCCCCTCTCGAACACCGGGGAGCTGTTTTTT. It encodes CASSVPLSNTGELFF. The chain links TRBV19 to TRBJ2-2, with D unclear. Germline assignment: CDR1 LNHDA and CDR2 SQIVND (reference sequence). The V end lost 5 bases, the J end lost 0 bases, and 10 bases lay between the germline ends. This CDR3 comprises 15 residues.

The CDR3 DNA is TGTGCCAGTAGTATAACCAGTAGTACTGAAGCTTTCTTT. It specifies CASSITSSTEAFF. The rearrangement joins TRBV19 to TRBJ1-1; D unclear. The V end lost 2 bases, the J end lost 5 bases, and 9 bases lay between the germline ends. Germline CDR1 LNHDA, CDR2 SQIVND (reference sequence). This CDR3 has 13 residues. The whole variable domain, remainder taken from reference TRBV19 and TRBJ1-1, is DGGITQSPKYLFRKEGQNVTLSCEQNLNHDAMYWYRQDPGQGLRLIYYSQIVNDFQKGDIAEGYSVSREKKESFPLTVTSAQKNPTAFYLCASSITSSTEAFFGQGTRLTVV.

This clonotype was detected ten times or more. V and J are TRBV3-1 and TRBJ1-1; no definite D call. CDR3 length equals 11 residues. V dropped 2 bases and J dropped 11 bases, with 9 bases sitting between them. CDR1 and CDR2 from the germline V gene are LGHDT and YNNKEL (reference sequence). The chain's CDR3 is CASSQREAAFF. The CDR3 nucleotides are TGTGCCAGCAGCCAACGCGAGGCGGCTTTCTTT. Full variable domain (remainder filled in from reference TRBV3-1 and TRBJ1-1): DTAVSQTPKYLVTQMGNDKSIKCEQNLGHDTMYWYKQDSKKFLKIMFSYNNKELIINETVPNRFSPKSPDKAHLNLHINSLELGDSAVYFCASSQREAAFFGQGTRLTVV.

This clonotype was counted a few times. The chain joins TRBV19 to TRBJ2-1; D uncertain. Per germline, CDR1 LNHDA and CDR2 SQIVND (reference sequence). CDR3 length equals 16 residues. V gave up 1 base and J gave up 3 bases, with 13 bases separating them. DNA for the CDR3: TGTGCCAGTAGTATAGGCACCCGATCCATCTACAATGAGCAGTTCTTC. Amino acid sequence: CASSIGTRSIYNEQFF.

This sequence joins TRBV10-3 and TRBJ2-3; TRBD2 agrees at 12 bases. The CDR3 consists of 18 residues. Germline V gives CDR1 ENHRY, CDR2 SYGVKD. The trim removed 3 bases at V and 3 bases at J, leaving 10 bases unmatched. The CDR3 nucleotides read TGTGCCATCAGTGACGCTAGCGGGAGGGCCGGGTCAACAGATACGCAGTATTTT. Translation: CAISDASGRAGSTDTQYF.

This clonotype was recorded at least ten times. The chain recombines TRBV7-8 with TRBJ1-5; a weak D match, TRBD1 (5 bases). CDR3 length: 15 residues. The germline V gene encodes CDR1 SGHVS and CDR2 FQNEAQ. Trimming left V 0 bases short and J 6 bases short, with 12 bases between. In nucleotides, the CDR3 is TGTGCCAGCAGCTTAGCAGGGATGAGGGGTCAGCCCCAGCATTTT. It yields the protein CASSLAGMRGQPQHF.

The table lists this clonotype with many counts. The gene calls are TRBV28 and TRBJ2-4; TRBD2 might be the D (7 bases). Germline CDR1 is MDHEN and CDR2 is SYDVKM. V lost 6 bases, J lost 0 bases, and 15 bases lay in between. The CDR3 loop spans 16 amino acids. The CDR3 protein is CASSPRGGLAKNIQYF. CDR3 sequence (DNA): TGTGCCAGCAGCCCGAGGGGGGGGCTAGCCAAAAACATTCAGTACTTC.

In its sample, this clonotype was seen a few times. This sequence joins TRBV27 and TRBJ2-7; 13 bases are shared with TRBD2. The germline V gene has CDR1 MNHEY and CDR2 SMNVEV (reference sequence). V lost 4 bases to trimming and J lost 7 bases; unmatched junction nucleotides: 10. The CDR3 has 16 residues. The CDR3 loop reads CASSSLLAGGPREQYF. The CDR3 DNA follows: TGTGCCAGCAGTTCTTTACTAGCGGGAGGGCCGAGGGAGCAGTACTTC.

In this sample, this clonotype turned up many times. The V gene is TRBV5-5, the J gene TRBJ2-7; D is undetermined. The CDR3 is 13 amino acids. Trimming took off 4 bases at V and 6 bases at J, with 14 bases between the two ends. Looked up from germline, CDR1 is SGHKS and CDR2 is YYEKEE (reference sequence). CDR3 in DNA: TGTGCCAGCAGCCTCCCCGGTGGGGTCGAGCAGTACTTC. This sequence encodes CASSLPGGVEQYF.